A selection of T cell receptor beta chains follows, all from one sample in a study of blood T cells in healthy people across ages. Using its own MiXCR run on the 5' RACE reads, TCRdb lists one record per CDR3 protein. The sample records 650,000 to 1,000,000 distinct CDR3 sequences, roughly 34% being singletons. Sequenced: blood. The receptors stem from a man in his late teens or twenties in good health. Each CDR3 is given with its conserved first and last residue. A D gene is named only where the DNA matches it firmly. The size field is filled for only some rows; it gives once, few, many or a size class.

J gene,V gene,clone size,D gene,CDR3 DNA,CDR3 protein
TRBJ2-3,TRBV27,-,-,TGTGCCAGCACTGCGGGACAGAGCACAGATACGCAGTATTTT,CASTAGQSTDTQYF
TRBJ1-3,TRBV4-3,-,-,TGCGCCAGCAGCCCTTTCGCACAGGGTGGAGGAACTGGAAACACCATATATTTT,CASSPFAQGGGTGNTIYF
TRBJ2-5,TRBV9,few,-,TGTGCCAGCAGCGTAGGGCTAGCAGACTACAATGAGCAGTACTTC,CASSVGLADYNEQYF
TRBJ2-3,TRBV6-5,-,-,TGTGCCAGCAGTTACACAGGACTACGCACAGATACGCAGTATTTT,CASSYTGLRTDTQYF
TRBJ1-5,TRBV12-3/TRBV12-4,many,TRBD1,TGTGCCAGCAGCCAAAGCGGACAGGGTGTGGGTCAGCCCCAGCATTTT,CASSQSGQGVGQPQHF
TRBJ2-5,TRBV12-3/TRBV12-4,many,-,TGTGCCAGCAGTAAAGGAATGAAAGAGACCCAGTACTTC,CASSKGMKETQYF
TRBJ2-7,TRBV4-1,-,TRBD2,TGCGCCAGCAGCCAAACTAGCGGGAGGACCTACGAGCAGTACTTC,CASSQTSGRTYEQYF
TRBJ1-2,TRBV6-6,-,TRBD1,TGTGCCAGCAGTCTACAGGGGCTGAGTGGCTACACCTTC,CASSLQGLSGYTF
TRBJ2-5,TRBV12-3/TRBV12-4,many,TRBD2,TGTGCCAGCAGTCCCCGGGGGGAACATAGAGAGACCCAGTACTTC,CASSPRGEHRETQYF
TRBJ1-6,TRBV5-6,few,-,TGTGCCAGCAGCTTGGCATCGGTTCGTACCCTCCACTTT,CASSLASVRTLHF
TRBJ2-7,TRBV7-9,few,-,TGTGCCAGCAGCTTAGAAGTCAGCTCCTACGAGCAGTACTTC,CASSLEVSSYEQYF
TRBJ2-7,TRBV20-1,-,-,TGCAGTGCTAGACCTCACTCGACGGTGGCCTACGAGCAGTACTTC,CSARPHSTVAYEQYF
TRBJ2-7,TRBV4-2,-,-,TGTGCCAGCAGCCAAGAAAGGGTATCCTACGAGCAGTACTTC,CASSQERVSYEQYF
TRBJ2-1,TRBV4-2,many,-,TGTGCCAGCAGCCTGCAGCCTCCGAGCTCCTACAATGAGCAGTTCTTC,CASSLQPPSSYNEQFF
TRBJ2-3,TRBV20-1,-,-,TGCAGTGCTACAAGGGGGGCCCCCGATACGCAGTATTTT,CSATRGAPDTQYF
TRBJ1-1,TRBV27,-,-,TGTGCCAGCAGTTCGACGGACAGTTTGAACACTGAAGCTTTCTTT,CASSSTDSLNTEAFF
TRBJ1-2,TRBV20-1,few,-,TGCAGTGCTAGTGGTGGAAACTATGGCTACACCTTC,CSASGGNYGYTF
TRBJ2-4,TRBV6-2/TRBV6-3,-,TRBD2,TGTGCCAGCAGACCCTCCGAACTAGCGGGGGGCGCAAACATTCAGTACTTC,CASRPSELAGGANIQYF
TRBJ2-3,TRBV20-1,few,-,TGCAGTGCCCCACCGACAGGTCAGGGGGATACGCAGTATTTT,CSAPPTGQGDTQYF
TRBJ1-6,TRBV5-4,-,TRBD1,TGTGCCAGCAGTCATCGGACAGGTTTTTCATCACCCCTCCACTTT,CASSHRTGFSSPLHF
TRBJ1-1,TRBV3-1,-,-,TGTGCCAGCAGCCAAGTAACGTCAGTTGCGAACACTGAAGCTTTCTTT,CASSQVTSVANTEAFF
TRBJ1-5,TRBV7-2,-,-,TGTGCCAGCAGCTCCTACAGAGACAATCAGCCCCAGCATTTT,CASSSYRDNQPQHF
TRBJ2-5,TRBV20-1,-,-,TGCAGTGCTAGAGATGGGAGCCACAATGAGCAGTACTTC,CSARDGSHNEQYF
TRBJ2-5,TRBV12-3/TRBV12-4,many,TRBD1,TGTGCCAGCAGCCGGACAGGGACCCAGTACTTC,CASSRTGTQYF
TRBJ2-3,TRBV11-2,-,-,TGTGCCAACAGCTTATCAGGGTCCGACACAGATACGCAGTATTTT,CANSLSGSDTDTQYF
TRBJ1-1,TRBV10-3,-,-,TGTGCCATCAGTGAGAAGGGTCTGGTTGAAGCTTTCTTT,CAISEKGLVEAFF
TRBJ1-2,TRBV2,-,-,TGTGCCAGCAGATTGAGAGCTAACTATGGCTACACCTTC,CASRLRANYGYTF
TRBJ2-7,TRBV20-1,-,-,TGCAGTGCTAGATTTACAGGCGTGACCTACGAGCAGTACTTC,CSARFTGVTYEQYF
TRBJ1-4,TRBV29-1,-,TRBD1,TGCAGCGTTGAAGATCGGACAGGGGCCCTTAATGAAAAACTGTTTTTT,CSVEDRTGALNEKLFF
TRBJ1-1,TRBV25-1,-,-,TGTGCCAGCAGTGAGCGGGGGAGTTGGACTGAAGCTTTCTTT,CASSERGSWTEAFF
TRBJ2-4,TRBV12-3/TRBV12-4,-,TRBD1,TGTGCCAGCAGTTTGGGGCAGGGGGTAAACATTCAGTACTTC,CASSLGQGVNIQYF
TRBJ1-1,TRBV20-1,-,-,TGCAGTGCTAGCTCCAAAATGAGCACTGAAGCTTTCTTT,CSASSKMSTEAFF
TRBJ2-4,TRBV7-9,few,-,TGTGCCAGCAGCTTAGGAGGGCAGGGGCTTGCCAAAAACATTCAGTACTTC,CASSLGGQGLAKNIQYF
TRBJ2-4,TRBV7-2,few,-,TGTGCCAGCAGCTTAGAGGGACAAAGGTGGGACATTCAGTACTTC,CASSLEGQRWDIQYF
TRBJ2-4,TRBV9,-,TRBD2,TGTGCCAGCAGCGAGGGCCTCCAGCGGGGTCCCTACAATGAGCAGTACTTC,CASSEGLQRGPYNEQYF
TRBJ2-3,TRBV2,many,-,TGTGCCAGCTACGAACCGGGGGAAAGCACAGATACGCAGTATTTT,CASYEPGESTDTQYF
TRBJ2-7,TRBV30,-,-,TGTGCCTGGAGTGTACGGCGCGGATACAGCTCCTACGAGCAGTACTTC,CAWSVRRGYSSYEQYF
TRBJ2-5,TRBV20-1,-,TRBD1,TGCAGTGCTAGAGATGAAAGACAGGGGGTAATACAAGAGACCCAGTACTTC,CSARDERQGVIQETQYF
TRBJ2-1,TRBV5-1,-,-,TGCGCCAGCAGCCGGAGTGTGAGCAATGAGCAGTTCTTC,CASSRSVSNEQFF
TRBJ2-3,TRBV9,-,TRBD1,TGTGCCAGCAGCGTAGTGGGACAGGGGATGACAGATACGCAGTATTTT,CASSVVGQGMTDTQYF
TRBJ1-6,TRBV10-3,-,TRBD1,TGTGCCATCAGGGGGACAGGGAATAATTCACCCCTCCACTTT,CAIRGTGNNSPLHF
TRBJ2-3,TRBV10-3,-,-,TGTGCCATCAGTGAATCGAGCGGAAAGAGCACAGATACGCAGTATTTT,CAISESSGKSTDTQYF
TRBJ1-2,TRBV20-1,many,-,TGCAGTGCTAGAGAACCGCGGGTCCTAACTAACTATGGCTACACCTTC,CSAREPRVLTNYGYTF
TRBJ1-2,TRBV5-1,few,-,TGCGCCAGCAGCAACCAGGGTATTGACGGCTACACCTTC,CASSNQGIDGYTF
TRBJ1-5,TRBV4-2,-,-,TGTGCCAGCAGCCCGAGAGGGGGAATGAGCAATCAGCCCCAGCATTTT,CASSPRGGMSNQPQHF
TRBJ1-2,TRBV20-1,-,-,TGCAGTGCTAGAGATCAGAGGGGGAAAGGTGGCTACACCTTC,CSARDQRGKGGYTF
TRBJ2-1,TRBV25-1,-,-,TGTGCCAGCAGTGAGGGGTCAGGGCATAATGAGCAGTTCTTC,CASSEGSGHNEQFF
TRBJ2-1,TRBV13,-,-,TGTGCCAGCAGCTCCTGTGGTGAGCAGTTCTTC,CASSSCGEQFF
TRBJ2-5,TRBV5-1,-,-,TGCGCCAGCAGCTTGTCGGGGGATAGGGTTGAGACCCAGTACTTC,CASSLSGDRVETQYF
TRBJ2-1,TRBV7-2,many,-,TGTGCCAGCAGCCCCTTGTCCCGCTACAATGAGCAGTTCTTC,CASSPLSRYNEQFF
TRBJ2-3,TRBV5-1,few,-,TGCGCCAGCAGCTTGGGCCCAGGGACCACAGATACGCAGTATTTT,CASSLGPGTTDTQYF
TRBJ2-3,TRBV4-1,-,TRBD2,TGCGCCAGCAGCCACTCCGGGAGGCTAGCGCTCAACACAGATACGCAGTATTTT,CASSHSGRLALNTDTQYF
TRBJ1-1,TRBV20-1,-,-,TGCAGTGCTTCGACAGTCGTAAACACTGAAGCTTTCTTT,CSASTVVNTEAFF
TRBJ1-3,TRBV20-1,-,TRBD1,TGCAGTGCTCGCAGGGGGCCTTCTGGAAACACCATATATTTT,CSARRGPSGNTIYF
TRBJ1-1,TRBV6-5,-,-,TGTGCCAGCGCTCAAGGTAGGGCGAACACTGAAGCTTTCTTT,CASAQGRANTEAFF
TRBJ2-1,TRBV4-3,few,TRBD2,TGCGCCAGCAGCCGAGGGACTAGCGGGGGCAATGAGCAGTTCTTC,CASSRGTSGGNEQFF